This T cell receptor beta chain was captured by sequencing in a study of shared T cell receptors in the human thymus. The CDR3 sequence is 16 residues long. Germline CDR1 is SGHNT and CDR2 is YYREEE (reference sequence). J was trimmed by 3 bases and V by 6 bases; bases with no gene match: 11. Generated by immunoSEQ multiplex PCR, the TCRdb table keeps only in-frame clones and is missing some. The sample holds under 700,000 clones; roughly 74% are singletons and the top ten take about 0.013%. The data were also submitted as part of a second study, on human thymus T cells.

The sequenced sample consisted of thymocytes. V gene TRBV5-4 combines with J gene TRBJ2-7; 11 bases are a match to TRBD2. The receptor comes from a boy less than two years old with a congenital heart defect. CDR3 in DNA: TGTGCCAGCACCCTCCACCCAGGACTAGCGGGCTACGAGCAGTACTTC. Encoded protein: CASTLHPGLAGYEQYF.